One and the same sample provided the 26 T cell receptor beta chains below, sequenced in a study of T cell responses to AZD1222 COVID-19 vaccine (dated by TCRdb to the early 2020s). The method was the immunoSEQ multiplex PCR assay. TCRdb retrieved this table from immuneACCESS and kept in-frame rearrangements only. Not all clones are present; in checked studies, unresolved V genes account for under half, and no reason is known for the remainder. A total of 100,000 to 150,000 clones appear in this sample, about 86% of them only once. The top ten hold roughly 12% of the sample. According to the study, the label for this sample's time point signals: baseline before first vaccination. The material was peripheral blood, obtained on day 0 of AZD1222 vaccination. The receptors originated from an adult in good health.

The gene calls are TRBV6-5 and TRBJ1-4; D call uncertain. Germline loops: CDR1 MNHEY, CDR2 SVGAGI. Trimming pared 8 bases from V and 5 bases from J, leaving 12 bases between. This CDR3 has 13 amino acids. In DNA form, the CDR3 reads TGTGCCAGCCTACAGAGAGAAAATGAAAAACTGTTTTTT. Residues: CASLQRENEKLFF.

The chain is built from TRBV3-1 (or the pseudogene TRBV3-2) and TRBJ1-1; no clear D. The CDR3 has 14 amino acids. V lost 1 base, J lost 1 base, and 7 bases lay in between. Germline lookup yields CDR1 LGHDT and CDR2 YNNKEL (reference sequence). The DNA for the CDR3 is TGTGCCAGCAGCCAAGCCTGGTCGAACACTGAAGCTTTCTTT. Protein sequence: CASSQAWSNTEAFF.

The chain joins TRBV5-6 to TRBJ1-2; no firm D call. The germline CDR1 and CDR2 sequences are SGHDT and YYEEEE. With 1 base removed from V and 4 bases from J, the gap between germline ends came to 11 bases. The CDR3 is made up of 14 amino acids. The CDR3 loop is CASSLLRAAYGYTF. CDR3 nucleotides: TGTGCCAGCAGCTTGCTTAGGGCGGCCTATGGCTACACCTTC.

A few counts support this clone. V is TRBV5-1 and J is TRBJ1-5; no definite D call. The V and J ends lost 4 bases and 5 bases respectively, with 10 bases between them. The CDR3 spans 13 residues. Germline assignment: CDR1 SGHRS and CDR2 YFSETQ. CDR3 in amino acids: CASSLDPDQPQHF. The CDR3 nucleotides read TGCGCCAGCAGCCTCGACCCAGATCAGCCCCAGCATTTT. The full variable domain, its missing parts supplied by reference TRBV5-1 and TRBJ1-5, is KAGVTQTPRYLIKTRGQQVTLSCSPISGHRSVSWYQQTPGQGLQFLFEYFSETQRNKGNFPGRFSGRQFSNSRSEMNVSTLELGDSALYLCASSLDPDQPQHFGDGTRLSIL.

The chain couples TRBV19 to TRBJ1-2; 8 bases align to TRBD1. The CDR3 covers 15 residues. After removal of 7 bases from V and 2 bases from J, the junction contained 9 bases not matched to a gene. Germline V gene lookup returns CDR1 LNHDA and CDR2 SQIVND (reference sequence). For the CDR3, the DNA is TGTGCCAGTAATGGGCCTCCAGGGGGCAACTATGGCTACACCTTC. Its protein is CASNGPPGGNYGYTF.

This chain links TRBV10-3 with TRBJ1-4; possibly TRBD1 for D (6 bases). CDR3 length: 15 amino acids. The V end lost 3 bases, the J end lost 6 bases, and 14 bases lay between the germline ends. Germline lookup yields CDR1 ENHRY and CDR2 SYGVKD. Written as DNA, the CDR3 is TGTGCCATCAGTGATGGGGGGGCGCGAGATGAAAAACTGTTTTTT. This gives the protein CAISDGGARDEKLFF.

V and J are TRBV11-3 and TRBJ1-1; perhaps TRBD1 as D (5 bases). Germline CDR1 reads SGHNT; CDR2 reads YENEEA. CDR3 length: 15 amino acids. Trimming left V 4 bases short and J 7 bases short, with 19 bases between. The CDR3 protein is CASSSRDRDGGEAFF. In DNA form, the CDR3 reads TGTGCCAGCAGCTCCCGGGACCGGGACGGTGGTGAAGCTTTCTTT.

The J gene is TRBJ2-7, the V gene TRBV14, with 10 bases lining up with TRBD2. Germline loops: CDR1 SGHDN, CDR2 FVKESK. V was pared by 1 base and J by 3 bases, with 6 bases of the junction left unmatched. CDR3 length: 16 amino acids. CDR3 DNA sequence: TGTGCCAGCAGCCAAGTGGTCCTAGCGGGGGTCTACGAGCAGTACTTC. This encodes CASSQVVLAGVYEQYF.

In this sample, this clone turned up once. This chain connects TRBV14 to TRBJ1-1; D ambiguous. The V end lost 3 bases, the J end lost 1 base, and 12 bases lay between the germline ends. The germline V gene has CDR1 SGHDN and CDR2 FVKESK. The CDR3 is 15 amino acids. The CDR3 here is CASSHPRYQNTEAFF. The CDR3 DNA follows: TGTGCCAGCAGCCACCCCAGGTATCAGAACACTGAAGCTTTCTTT. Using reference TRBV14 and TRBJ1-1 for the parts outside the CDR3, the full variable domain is EAGVTQFPSHSVIEKGQTVTLRCDPISGHDNLYWYRRVMGKEIKFLLHFVKESKQDESGMPNNRFLAERTGGTYSTLKVQPAELEDSGVYFCASSHPRYQNTEAFFGQGTRLTVV.

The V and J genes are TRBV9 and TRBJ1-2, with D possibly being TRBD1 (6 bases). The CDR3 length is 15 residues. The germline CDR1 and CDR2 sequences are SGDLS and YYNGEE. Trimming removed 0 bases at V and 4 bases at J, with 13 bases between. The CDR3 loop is CASSVVDSFSYGYTF. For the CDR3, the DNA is TGTGCCAGCAGCGTAGTGGACAGCTTTAGCTATGGCTACACCTTC. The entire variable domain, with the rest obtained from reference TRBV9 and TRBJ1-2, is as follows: DSGVTQTPKHLITATGQRVTLRCSPRSGDLSVYWYQQSLDQGLQFLIQYYNGEERAKGNILERFSAQQFPDLHSELNLSSLELGDSALYFCASSVVDSFSYGYTFGSGTRLTVV.

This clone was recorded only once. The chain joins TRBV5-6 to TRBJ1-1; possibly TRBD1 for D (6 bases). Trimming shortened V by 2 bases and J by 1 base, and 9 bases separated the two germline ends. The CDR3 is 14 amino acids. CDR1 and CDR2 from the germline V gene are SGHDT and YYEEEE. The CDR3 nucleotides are TGTGCCAGCAGCTTAAGGGGGTGGAACACTGAAGCTTTCTTT. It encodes CASSLRGWNTEAFF.

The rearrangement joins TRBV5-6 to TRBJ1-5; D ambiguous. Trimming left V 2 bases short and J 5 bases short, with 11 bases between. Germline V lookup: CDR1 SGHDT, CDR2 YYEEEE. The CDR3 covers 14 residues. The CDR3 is CASSLKGPYQPQHF. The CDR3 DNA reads TGTGCCAGCAGCTTAAAAGGGCCCTATCAGCCCCAGCATTTT.

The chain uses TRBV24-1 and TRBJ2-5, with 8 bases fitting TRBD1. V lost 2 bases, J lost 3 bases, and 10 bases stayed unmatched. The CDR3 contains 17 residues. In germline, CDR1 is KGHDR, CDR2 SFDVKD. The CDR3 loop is CATSDSGRGRAKETQYF. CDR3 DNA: TGTGCCACCAGTGATTCGGGCAGGGGGCGCGCGAAAGAGACCCAGTACTTC.

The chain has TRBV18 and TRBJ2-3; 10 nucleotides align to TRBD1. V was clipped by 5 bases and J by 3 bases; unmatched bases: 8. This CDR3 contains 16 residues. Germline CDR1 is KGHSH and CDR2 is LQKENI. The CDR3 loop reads CASSDDRGQRTDTQYF. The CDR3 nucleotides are TGTGCCAGCTCAGATGACAGGGGGCAAAGGACAGATACGCAGTATTTT. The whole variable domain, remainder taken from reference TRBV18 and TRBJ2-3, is NAGVMQNPRHLVRRRGQEARLRCSPMKGHSHVYWYRQLPEEGLKFMVYLQKENIIDESGMPKERFSAEFPKEGPSILRIQQVVRGDSAAYFCASSDDRGQRTDTQYFGPGTRLTVL.

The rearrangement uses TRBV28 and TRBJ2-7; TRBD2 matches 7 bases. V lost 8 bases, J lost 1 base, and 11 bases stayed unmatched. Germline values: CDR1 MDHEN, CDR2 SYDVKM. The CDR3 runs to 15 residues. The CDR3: CASLLSGEGSYEQYF. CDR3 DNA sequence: TGTGCCAGCCTTCTATCGGGGGAGGGATCCTACGAGCAGTACTTC.

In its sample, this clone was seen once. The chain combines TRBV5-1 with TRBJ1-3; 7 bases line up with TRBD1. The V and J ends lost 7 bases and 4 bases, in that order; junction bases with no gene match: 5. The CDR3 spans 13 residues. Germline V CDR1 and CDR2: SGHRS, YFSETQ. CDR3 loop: CASQTGAGNTIYF. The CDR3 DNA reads TGCGCCAGCCAAACAGGGGCCGGAAACACCATATATTTT.

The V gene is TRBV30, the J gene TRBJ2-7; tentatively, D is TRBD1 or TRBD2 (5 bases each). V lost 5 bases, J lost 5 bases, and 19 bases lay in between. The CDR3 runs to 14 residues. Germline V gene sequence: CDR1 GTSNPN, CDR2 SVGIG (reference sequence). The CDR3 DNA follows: TGTGCCTGGCTCCCTTCGGGGACCACGAACGAGCAGTACTTC. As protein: CAWLPSGTTNEQYF. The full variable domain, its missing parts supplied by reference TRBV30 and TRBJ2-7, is SQTIHQWPATLVQPVGSPLSLECTVEGTSNPNLYWYRQAAGRGLQLLFYSVGIGQISSEVPQNLSASRPQDRQFILSSKKLLLSDSGFYLCAWLPSGTTNEQYFGPGTRLTVT.

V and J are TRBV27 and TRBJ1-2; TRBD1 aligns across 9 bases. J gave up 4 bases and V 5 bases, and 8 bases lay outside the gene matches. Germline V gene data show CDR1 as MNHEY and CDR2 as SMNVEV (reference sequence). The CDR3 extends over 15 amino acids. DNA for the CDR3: TGTGCCAGCAGTCAAGGGACAGGGTGGTCCTATGGCTACACCTTC. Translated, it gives CASSQGTGWSYGYTF.

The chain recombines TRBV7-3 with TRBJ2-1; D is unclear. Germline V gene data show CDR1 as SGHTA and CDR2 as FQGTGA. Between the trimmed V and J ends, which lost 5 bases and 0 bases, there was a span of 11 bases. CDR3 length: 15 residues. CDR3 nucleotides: TGTGCCAGCAGCACCTCCAGAAGCTCCTACAATGAGCAGTTCTTC. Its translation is CASSTSRSSYNEQFF.

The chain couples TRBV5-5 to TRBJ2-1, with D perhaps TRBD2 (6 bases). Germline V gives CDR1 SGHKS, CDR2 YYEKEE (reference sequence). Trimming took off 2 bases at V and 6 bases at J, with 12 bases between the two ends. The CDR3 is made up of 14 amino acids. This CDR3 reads CASSLPRGGNEQFF. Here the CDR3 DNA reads TGTGCCAGCAGCTTACCAAGGGGAGGCAATGAGCAGTTCTTC. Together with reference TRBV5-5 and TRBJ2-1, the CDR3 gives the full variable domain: DAGVTQSPTHLIKTRGQQVTLRCSPISGHKSVSWYQQVLGQGPQFIFQYYEKEERGRGNFPDRFSARQFPNYSSELNVNALLLGDSALYLCASSLPRGGNEQFFGPGTRLTVL.

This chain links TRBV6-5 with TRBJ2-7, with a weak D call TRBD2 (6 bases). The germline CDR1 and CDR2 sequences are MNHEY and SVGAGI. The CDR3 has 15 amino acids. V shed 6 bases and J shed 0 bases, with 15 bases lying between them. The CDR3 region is CASRPTGESSYEQYF. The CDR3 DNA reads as TGTGCCAGCAGACCTACGGGGGAGAGCTCCTACGAGCAGTACTTC.

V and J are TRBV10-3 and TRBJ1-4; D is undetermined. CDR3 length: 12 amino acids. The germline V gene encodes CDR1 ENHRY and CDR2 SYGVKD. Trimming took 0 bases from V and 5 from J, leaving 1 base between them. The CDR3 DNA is TGTGCCATCAGTGAGTCCAATGAAAAACTGTTTTTT. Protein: CAISESNEKLFF.

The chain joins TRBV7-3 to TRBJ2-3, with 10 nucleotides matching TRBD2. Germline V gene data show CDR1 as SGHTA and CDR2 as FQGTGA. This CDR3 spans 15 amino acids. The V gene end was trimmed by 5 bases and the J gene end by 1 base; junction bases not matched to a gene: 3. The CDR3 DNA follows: TGTGCCAGCAGCCCAACTAGCGGGGGCACAGATACGCAGTATTTT. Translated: CASSPTSGGTDTQYF.

CDR3 in amino acids: CASSLQGDGYTF. The CDR3 coding sequence is TGTGCCAGCAGTTTACAGGGGGATGGCTACACCTTC. The chain combines TRBV11-2 with TRBJ1-2, with TRBD1 matching 8 bases. This CDR3 spans 12 amino acids. The germline gives CDR1 SGHAT, CDR2 FQNNGV. The junction had 3 bases not matched to a gene; V was cut back by 6 bases and J by 6 bases.

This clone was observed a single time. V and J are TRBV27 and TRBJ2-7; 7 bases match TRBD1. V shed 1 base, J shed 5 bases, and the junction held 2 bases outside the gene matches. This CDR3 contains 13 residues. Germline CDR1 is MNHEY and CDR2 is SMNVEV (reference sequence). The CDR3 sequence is CASSLLTGNEQYF. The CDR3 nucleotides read TGTGCCAGCAGTTTATTGACAGGGAACGAGCAGTACTTC.

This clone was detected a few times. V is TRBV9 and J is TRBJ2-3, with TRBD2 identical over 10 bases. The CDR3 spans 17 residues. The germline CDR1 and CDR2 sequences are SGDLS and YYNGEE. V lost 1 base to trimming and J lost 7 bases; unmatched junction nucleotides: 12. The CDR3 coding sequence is TGTGCCAGCAGCGTAACGGGTCGAAGCGGGGGGGCGAATACGCAGTATTTT. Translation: CASSVTGRSGGANTQYF. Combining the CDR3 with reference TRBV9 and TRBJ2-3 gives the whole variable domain DSGVTQTPKHLITATGQRVTLRCSPRSGDLSVYWYQQSLDQGLQFLIQYYNGEERAKGNILERFSAQQFPDLHSELNLSSLELGDSALYFCASSVTGRSGGANTQYFGPGTRLTVL.